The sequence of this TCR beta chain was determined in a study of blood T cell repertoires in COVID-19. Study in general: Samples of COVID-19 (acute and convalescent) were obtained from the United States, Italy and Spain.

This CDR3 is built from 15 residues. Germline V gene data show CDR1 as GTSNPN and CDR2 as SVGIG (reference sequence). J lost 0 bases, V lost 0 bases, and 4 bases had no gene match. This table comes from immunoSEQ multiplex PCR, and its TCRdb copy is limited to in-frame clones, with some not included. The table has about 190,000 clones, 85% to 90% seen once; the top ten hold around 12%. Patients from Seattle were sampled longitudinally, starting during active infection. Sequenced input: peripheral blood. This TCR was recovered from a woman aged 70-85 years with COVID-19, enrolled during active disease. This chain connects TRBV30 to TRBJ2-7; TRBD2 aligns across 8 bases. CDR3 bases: TGTGCCTGGAGTGTGGCTAGCGGGTTCTCCTACGAGCAGTACTTC. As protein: CAWSVASGFSYEQYF.